This TCR beta chain originates from a study of post-analysis software for immune sequencing data. The CDR3 is 14 residues long. Looked up from germline, CDR1 is SQVTM and CDR2 is ANQGSEA. Trimming removed 3 bases from V and 5 bases from J; junction bases left unmatched: 7. Every TCR beta cDNA library bore unique molecular identifiers. Each sample of roughly 0.95 to 10 million input T cells yielded 500,000 or so cDNA molecules, so each molecule approximated one T cell. Using its own MiXCR run on the PCR reads, TCRdb lists one record per CDR3 protein. This sample carries some 260,000 distinct CDR3 sequences, less than 40% of them seen once, and the ten largest clones take more than 4%. This clonotype was recorded at least ten times. Its antigen is undetermined. Study conclusions and caveats: Relative to controls, patients had roughly five TRBV segments at higher frequency, with TRBV5-6, TRBV5-1 and TRBV20-1 among these.

The chain has TRBV29-1 and TRBJ2-1, with TRBD1 matching 7 bases. This clonotype was obtained from a girl aged 5 to 17 with multiple sclerosis. The sample was blood. Here the CDR3 reads CSVDQAGGNNEQFF. The CDR3 DNA reads TGCAGCGTTGATCAGGCAGGGGGAAACAATGAGCAGTTCTTC.